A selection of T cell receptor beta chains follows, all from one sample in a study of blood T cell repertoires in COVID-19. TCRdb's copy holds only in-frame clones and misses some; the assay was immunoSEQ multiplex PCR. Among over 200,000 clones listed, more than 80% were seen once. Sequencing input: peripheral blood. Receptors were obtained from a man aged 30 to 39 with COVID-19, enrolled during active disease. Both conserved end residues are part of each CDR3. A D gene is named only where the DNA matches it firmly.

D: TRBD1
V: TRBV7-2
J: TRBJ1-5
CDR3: CASSAPDRLLHF
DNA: TGTGCCAGCAGCGCGCCGGACAGGCTCCTGCATTTT

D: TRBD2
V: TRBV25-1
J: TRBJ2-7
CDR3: CASSKSGTKGYEQYF
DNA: TGTGCCAGCAGTAAATCCGGGACTAAAGGATACGAGCAGTACTTC

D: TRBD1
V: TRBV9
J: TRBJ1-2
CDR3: CASSPHQGVYGYTF
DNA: TGTGCCAGCAGCCCCCACCAGGGGGTCTATGGCTACACCTTC

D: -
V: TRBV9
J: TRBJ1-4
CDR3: CASSVTPRGQDEKLFF
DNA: TGTGCCAGCAGCGTGACTCCACGGGGTCAGGATGAAAAACTGTTTTTT

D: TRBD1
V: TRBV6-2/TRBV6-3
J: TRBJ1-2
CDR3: CASSLQGQGARGYTF
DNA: TGTGCCAGCAGTCTACAGGGACAGGGGGCGCGTGGCTACACCTTC

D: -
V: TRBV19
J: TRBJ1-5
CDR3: CASSSDGDQPQHF
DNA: TGTGCCAGTAGTTCCGACGGGGATCAGCCCCAGCATTTT

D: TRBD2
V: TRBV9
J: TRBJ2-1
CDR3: CASSLSGSLLNEQFF
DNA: TGTGCCAGCAGCTTGAGCGGGAGTCTTTTGAATGAGCAGTTCTTC

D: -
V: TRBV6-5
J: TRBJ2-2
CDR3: CASSYSWGRRTGELFF
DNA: TGTGCCAGCAGTTACTCGTGGGGGCGCCGCACCGGGGAGCTGTTTTTT

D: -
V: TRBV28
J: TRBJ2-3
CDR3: CASSLGSVKTDTQYF
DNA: TGTGCCAGCAGTTTAGGCTCCGTGAAAACAGATACGCAGTATTTT

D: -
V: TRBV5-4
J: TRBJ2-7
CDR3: CASSQGAGAYEQYF
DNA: TGTGCCAGCAGCCAGGGGGCGGGGGCCTACGAGCAGTACTTC

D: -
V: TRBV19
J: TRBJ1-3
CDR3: CATNRAPGNTIYF
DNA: TGTGCCACCAACAGGGCACCTGGAAACACCATATATTTT

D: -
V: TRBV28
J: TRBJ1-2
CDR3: CASKGGSRYGYTF
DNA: TGTGCCAGCAAAGGGGGAAGCCGTTATGGCTACACCTTC

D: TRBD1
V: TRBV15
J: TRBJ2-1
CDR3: CATSRSGDRRRGNEQFF
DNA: TGTGCCACCAGCAGATCAGGGGACAGGCGGAGGGGGAATGAGCAGTTCTTC